These 22 T cell receptor beta chains originate from one sample sequenced in a study of T cells after yellow fever vaccination. TCRdb ran MiXCR on the 5' RACE reads and lists one entry per CDR3 protein. In the table there are about 310,000 distinct CDR3 sequences, around 3.9% of which are singletons. The source was PBMCs, collected on the day of the yellow fever booster vaccination. These TCRs come from a man younger than 35 who received the YFV17D yellow fever vaccine.

The chain joins TRBV6-2 or TRBV6-3 to TRBJ1-5; D may be TRBD1 (5 bases). The CDR3 length is 18 residues. Trimming cost V 10 bases and J 1 base, with 26 bases left between them. Germline CDR1 MNHEY, CDR2 SVGEGT. The chain's CDR3 is CATRTRPGRLSSNQPQHF. CDR3 in DNA: TGTGCCACCAGAACCCGGCCGGGACGGCTAAGCAGCAATCAGCCCCAGCATTTT.

This clonotype has only a few counts. The DNA of the CDR3 is TGTGCCAGCAGTTTAGCGCTGCAGGGGTGGGAGACCCAGTACTTC. This encodes CASSLALQGWETQYF. This sequence joins TRBV12-3 or TRBV12-4 and TRBJ2-5; D possibly corresponds to TRBD1 (6 bases). CDR3 length equals 15 residues. V shed 0 bases and J shed 5 bases, with 13 bases lying between them.

In DNA, the CDR3 is TGTGCCAGCAGTGATGGCTTCGGGGAAAAACTGTTTTTT. Translation: CASSDGFGEKLFF. This chain connects TRBV12-3 or TRBV12-4 to TRBJ1-4; D not certain. V was shortened by 5 bases and J by 8 bases, with 12 bases between the two germline ends. This CDR3 spans 13 amino acids.

This clonotype was recorded at least ten times. The rearrangement uses TRBV4-1 and TRBJ2-1, with D possibly being TRBD1 or TRBD2 (6 bases each). The CDR3 loop spans 14 amino acids. CDR1 MGHRA and CDR2 YSYEKL come from the germline V gene. V was pared by 4 bases and J by 9 bases, with 16 bases between. The CDR3 coding sequence is TGCGCCAGCAGCCTGACTGGGGGGCGGGGTGAGCAGTTCTTC. Amino acids: CASSLTGGRGEQFF.

This clonotype was counted between two and nine times. This chain uses TRBV6-6 with TRBJ2-6; D call uncertain. Germline CDR1 MNHNY, CDR2 SVGAGI (reference sequence). The CDR3 contains 14 residues. Between the trimmed V and J ends, which lost 11 bases and 2 bases, there was a span of 13 bases. CDR3 nucleotide sequence: TGTGCCGCTTCAGTCGTCCCTGGGGCCAACGTCCTGACTTTC. Translated, it gives CAASVVPGANVLTF.

This clonotype was seen ten or more times. One end of the junction does not line up with germline, which may come from a read error. CDR3 DNA sequence: TGTGCCAGCTCCGGGACAGGAGTACATCCCGAGAATTTT. Translated, it gives CASSGTGVHPENF. The rearrangement links TRBV12-3 or TRBV12-4 to TRBJ1-3; 8 bases line up with TRBD1. CDR3 length: 13 amino acids.

Regarding this clonotype: The CDR3 end shows no conserved phenylalanine or tryptophan, and so a read error is likely. The chain joins TRBV5-1 to TRBJ1-1, with 11 positions matching TRBD1. This CDR3 is built from 17 residues. Germline CDR1 and CDR2: SGHRS and YFSETQ. The J segment lost 1 base and the V segment lost 1 base, leaving 6 bases of the junction unmatched. The CDR3 protein is CASSLLGTGGANTEAFL. The CDR3 region has the DNA TGCGCCAGCAGCTTGTTGGGGACAGGGGGTGCGAACACTGAAGCTTTCCTT.

The gene calls are TRBV18 and TRBJ1-5, with TRBD1 identical over 7 bases. The CDR3 length is 15 residues. Germline V lookup: CDR1 KGHSH, CDR2 LQKENI. V shed 3 bases and J 3 bases; nucleotides not matched to a gene: 5. CDR3 nucleotides: TGTGCCAGCTCACCCGGACAGGTACTCAATCAGCCCCAGCATTTT. It codes for CASSPGQVLNQPQHF.

In its sample, this clonotype was seen many times. The chain has TRBV5-1 and TRBJ2-5; TRBD1 might be the D (5 bases). The CDR3 has 12 amino acids. Deletions cut 7 bases from V and 3 bases from J, with 10 bases between. The germline V gene has CDR1 SGHRS and CDR2 YFSETQ. The CDR3 coding sequence is TGCGCCAGCGGGGTGACAGAAGAGACCCAGTACTTC. Translating gives CASGVTEETQYF.

This clonotype was seen only a few times. The chain uses TRBV6-5 and TRBJ2-3, with 8 bases that match TRBD2. Germline assignment: CDR1 MNHEY and CDR2 SVGAGI. The CDR3 length is 13 residues. V gave up 8 bases and J gave up 4 bases; unmatched junction bases: 5. CDR3 nucleotide sequence: TGTGCCAGCGGCCGGGGGGGCTCAGATACGCAGTATTTT. This sequence encodes CASGRGGSDTQYF.

This clonotype was detected many times. This chain joins TRBV3-1 and TRBJ2-7, with D perhaps matching TRBD2 (5 bases). Germline V gene sequence: CDR1 LGHDT, CDR2 YNNKEL (reference sequence). This CDR3 contains 16 residues. V lost 0 bases and J 3 bases, leaving 15 bases between the germline ends. CDR3 sequence (DNA): TGTGCCAGCAGCCAAGAGGTGGGAGTAGGCGACTACGAGCAGTACTTC. Translating gives CASSQEVGVGDYEQYF.

There are many counts of this clonotype. The CDR3 nucleotides are TGTGCCATCACCCCCGGGACTAGCGGGGGGAGGAGAGATACGCAGTATTTT. Translating gives CAITPGTSGGRRDTQYF. The chain employs TRBV10-3 and TRBJ2-3; 15 nucleotides line up with TRBD2. Germline trimming cut 7 bases from V and 5 bases from J; bases unmatched to any gene: 10. The CDR3 covers 17 residues. Germline lookup yields CDR1 ENHRY and CDR2 SYGVKD.

This clonotype was recorded many times. The V call is TRBV5-1, the J call TRBJ1-2; D gene unclear. V was clipped by 0 bases and J by 11 bases, with 14 bases between them. The CDR3 is 13 amino acids. Germline V gene data show CDR1 as SGHRS and CDR2 as YFSETQ. CDR3 region: CASSLERGAAYTF. Here the CDR3 DNA reads TGCGCCAGCAGCTTGGAGAGAGGAGCGGCATACACCTTC.

In the case of this clonotype: The final CDR3 position lacks the conserved phenylalanine or tryptophan, pointing to a likely read error. This rearrangement joins TRBV28 to TRBJ1-1; TRBD1 aligns across 7 bases. There are 15 residues in the CDR3. Trimming at V came to 2 bases and at J to 10 bases, leaving 13 bases not matched to a gene. Germline loops: CDR1 MDHEN, CDR2 SYDVKM. This CDR3 is CASSLRGQPPAGAFI. CDR3 DNA: TGTGCCAGCAGTTTACGGGGACAGCCCCCGGCTGGAGCTTTCATT.

This clonotype has ten or more counts. V is TRBV24-1 and J is TRBJ2-5, with 9 bases matching TRBD2. This CDR3 spans 14 amino acids. V dropped 4 bases and J dropped 6; count of bases not matched to a gene: 5. Germline values: CDR1 KGHDR, CDR2 SFDVKD. In nucleotides, the CDR3 is TGTGCCACCAGTGACTCGGGACTAGCAAAGACCCAGTACTTC. Translating gives CATSDSGLAKTQYF.

This clonotype occurred a few times. V is TRBV6-6 and J is TRBJ1-4; no reliable D call. The ends were cut back, 2 bases at V and 8 bases at J, with 12 bases in the middle. Germline V gene sequence: CDR1 MNHNY, CDR2 SVGAGI (reference sequence). This CDR3 has 14 amino acids. The CDR3 is CASSYRIREEKLFF. The CDR3 DNA follows: TGTGCCAGCAGTTACAGGATCCGGGAAGAAAAACTGTTTTTT.

This clonotype was seen repeatedly, ten times or more. The chain combines TRBV5-1 with TRBJ1-1; D might be TRBD1 (6 bases). Looked up from germline, CDR1 is SGHRS and CDR2 is YFSETQ. The CDR3 runs 13 residues. Deletions cut 6 bases from V and 1 base from J, with 10 bases between. The CDR3 protein is CASKVQGNTEAFF. CDR3 nucleotides: TGCGCCAGCAAGGTACAGGGGAACACTGAAGCTTTCTTT.

For this clonotype: It may be a read error: a sequence one base away is much more abundant. The chain employs TRBV10-3 and TRBJ2-1; TRBD2 matches 11 bases. The germline CDR1 and CDR2 sequences are ENHRY and SYGVKD. The CDR3 loop spans 13 amino acids. The CDR3 here is CAVSSGGANEQFF. The CDR3 DNA sequence: TGTGCCGTCAGTAGCGGGGGGGCCAATGAGCAGTTCTTC.

CDR3 coding DNA: TGTGCCAGCAGTTTAGGCCCAGGGCGAGGAGGGGCCAACGTCCTGACTTTC. Residues: CASSLGPGRGGANVLTF. The gene calls are TRBV12-3 or TRBV12-4 and TRBJ2-6, with a possible D match to TRBD1 (5 bases). V lost 1 base to trimming and J lost 4 bases, with 14 bases between them. CDR3 length equals 17 residues.

The chain is built from TRBV30 and TRBJ1-6; a weak D match, TRBD1 (5 bases). There are 15 residues in the CDR3. CDR1 and CDR2 from the germline V gene are GTSNPN and SVGIG (reference sequence). The V gene lost 0 bases and the J gene lost 8 bases, with 14 bases spanning the gap. CDR3 in amino acids: CAWSVRGVRDSPLHF. The CDR3, as DNA: TGTGCCTGGAGTGTACGAGGGGTGAGAGATTCACCCCTCCACTTT.

This sequence joins TRBV5-1 and TRBJ2-5, with 8 bases identical to TRBD1. CDR3 length: 16 amino acids. The trim removed 0 bases at V and 3 bases at J, leaving 7 bases unmatched. From germline, CDR1 is SGHRS and CDR2 YFSETQ. Written as DNA, the CDR3 is TGCGCCAGCAGCTTGGAATTGTACAGGGGGAAAGAGACCCAGTACTTC. Protein: CASSLELYRGKETQYF.

Only a few counts were recorded for this clonotype. The chain uses TRBV6-2 or TRBV6-3 and TRBJ2-7; no clear D gene. Trimming removed 4 bases at V and 13 bases at J, with 17 bases between. Germline V gene lookup returns CDR1 MNHEY and CDR2 SVGEGT. The CDR3 is made up of 12 amino acids. The CDR3 coding sequence is TGTGCCAGCAGTTCGGGCGACCCCCTCCGATACGTC. Protein product: CASSSGDPLRYV.